A single sample gave rise to the 12 T cell receptor beta chains below, sequenced in a study of T cells after yellow fever vaccination. MiXCR, applied by TCRdb to the 5' RACE reads, yields one record per CDR3 protein. The data hold approximately 550,000 distinct CDR3 sequences, with 15% to 20% observed a single time. The specimen comprised PBMCs, sampled 15 days after the yellow fever booster vaccination. These receptors were taken from a man aged 30-40 years who received the YFV17D yellow fever vaccine.

The genes are TRBV9 and TRBJ1-5; D remains unclear. The germline V gene has CDR1 SGDLS and CDR2 YYNGEE. Trimming removed 2 bases at V and 0 bases at J, with 3 bases between. CDR3 size: 13 residues. The CDR3 DNA sequence: TGTGCCAGCAGCGTCAATAGCAATCAGCCCCAGCATTTT. Translating gives CASSVNSNQPQHF.

The rearrangement uses TRBV4-3 and TRBJ2-7; 7 bases map to TRBD1. V was clipped by 0 bases and J by 0 bases; unmatched bases: 8. CDR3 length: 17 amino acids. Germline CDR1 and CDR2: LGHNA and YSLEER. The CDR3 nucleotides read TGCGCCAGCAGCCAAGATTCCGGGACAGCTAGCTCCTACGAGCAGTACTTC. This gives the protein CASSQDSGTASSYEQYF.

This sequence joins TRBV29-1 and TRBJ1-2, with TRBD1 matching over 9 bases. Germline CDR1 SQVTM, CDR2 ANQGSEA. CDR3 length: 14 residues. V lost 6 bases, J lost 5 bases, and 10 bases stayed unmatched. CDR3 sequence (DNA): TGCAGCGTCCCAGGTGACAGGGGGATATATGGCTACACCTTC. Translation gives CSVPGDRGIYGYTF.

This chain joins TRBV7-2 and TRBJ2-7; maybe TRBD1 (6 bases). The CDR3 totals 17 residues. The V end lost 0 bases, the J end lost 2 bases, and 17 bases lay between the germline ends. The germline CDR1 and CDR2 sequences are SGHTA and FQGNSA. The CDR3 bases are TGTGCCAGCAGCTTAGCGCCGGCTAGGGGGTCCCCCTACGAGCAGTACTTC. Translating it yields CASSLAPARGSPYEQYF. The full variable domain, in which reference TRBV7-2 and TRBJ2-7 provide the parts outside the CDR3, is GAGVSQSPSNKVTEKGKDVELRCDPISGHTALYWYRQSLGQGLEFLIYFQGNSAPDKSGLPSDRFSAERTGGSVSTLTIQRTQQEDSAVYLCASSLAPARGSPYEQYFGPGTRLTVT.

The V gene is TRBV12-3 or TRBV12-4, the J gene TRBJ2-1; TRBD2 matches at 10 bases. CDR3 size: 20 residues. V lost 5 bases, J lost 0 bases, and 16 bases stayed unmatched. This CDR3 reads CASSPLMVAGGTYSYNEQFF. CDR3 sequence (DNA): TGTGCCAGCAGTCCCCTAATGGTAGCGGGAGGTACGTACTCCTACAATGAGCAGTTCTTC.

J is TRBJ2-1 and V is TRBV20-1; TRBD1 might be the D (6 bases). The germline gives CDR1 DFQATT, CDR2 SNEGSKA (reference sequence). This CDR3 comprises 14 residues. The ends were cut back, 5 bases at V and 5 bases at J, with 16 bases in the middle. The DNA of the CDR3 is TGCAGTGCTGAAGGGACAACTACTGACAATGAGCAGTTCTTC. It translates to CSAEGTTTDNEQFF.

The chain is built from TRBV29-1 and TRBJ2-2; TRBD1 is a possible D gene (5 bases). CDR1 is SQVTM, CDR2 ANQGSEA, per germline. The CDR3 length is 15 residues. V shed 4 bases and J shed 7 bases, with 19 bases lying between them. CDR3 loop: CSVVLQGKEGGELFF. In DNA form, the CDR3 reads TGCAGCGTTGTCCTGCAGGGAAAGGAAGGCGGGGAGCTGTTTTTT.

Ten or more counts support this clonotype. The J gene is TRBJ2-7, the V gene TRBV12-3 or TRBV12-4, with no clear D. V was trimmed by 2 bases and J by 3 bases, leaving 5 bases between them. The CDR3 has 12 amino acids. This CDR3 is CASSLLDYEQYF. Here the CDR3 DNA reads TGTGCCAGCAGTTTACTCGACTACGAGCAGTACTTC.

The V gene is TRBV25-1, the J gene TRBJ2-3; possibly TRBD1 for D (6 bases). The length of the CDR3 is 13 residues. Germline V gene data show CDR1 as MGHDK and CDR2 as SYGVNS. The ends were cut back, 3 bases at V and 3 bases at J, with 7 bases in the middle. The CDR3 protein is CASSDTGTDTQYF. The DNA of the CDR3 is TGTGCCAGCAGTGATACAGGGACAGATACGCAGTATTTT.

In DNA, the CDR3 is TGTGCCAGTAGTACCCGTGGGGGGTACTACAATGAGCAGTTCTTC. This sequence encodes CASSTRGGYYNEQFF. This sequence joins TRBV19 and TRBJ2-1, with D possibly being TRBD2 (6 bases). V lost 4 bases to trimming and J lost 3 bases, with 13 bases between them. The CDR3 sequence is 15 residues long. CDR1 and CDR2 from the germline V gene are LNHDA and SQIVND (reference sequence).

This clonotype has more than one count but fewer than ten. The J gene is TRBJ2-1, the V gene TRBV11-2; D is possibly TRBD2 (5 bases). V lost 5 bases, J lost 4 bases, and 9 bases lay in between. The V gene's germline CDR1 is SGHAT and CDR2 FQNNGV. CDR3 size: 13 residues. For the CDR3, the DNA is TGTGCCAGCAGCGGCGCGGGTTACAATGAGCAGTTCTTC. It specifies CASSGAGYNEQFF.

This clonotype was observed at least ten times. J is TRBJ2-1 and V is TRBV25-1; 10 bases align to TRBD1. Germline trimming cut 7 bases from V and 5 bases from J; bases unmatched to any gene: 2. The germline gives CDR1 MGHDK, CDR2 SYGVNS. The CDR3 contains 13 residues. The CDR3 is CASTGTGDNEQFF. Written as DNA, the CDR3 is TGTGCCAGCACCGGGACAGGGGACAATGAGCAGTTCTTC. Drawing the rest from reference TRBV25-1 and TRBJ2-1, the complete variable domain is EADIYQTPRYLVIGTGKKITLECSQTMGHDKMYWYQQDPGMELHLIHYSYGVNSTEKGDLSSESTVSRIRTEHFPLTLESARPSHTSQYLCASTGTGDNEQFFGPGTRLTVL.